This is a list of T cell receptor beta chains from one sample in a study of neurological immune-mediated disorders. Each CDR3 protein gets one entry after TCRdb re-called the 5' RACE reads with MiXCR. The sample includes under 45,000 distinct CDR3 sequences, about 22% of them seen just once. Sample: PBMCs. The source of these receptors is a man aged 60-69 years with HTLV-1-associated myelopathy (HAM/TSP). The CDR3 runs from the conserved cysteine through the conserved F or W. D genes are given only for firm matches. Clone size is not always given. Where it is, it says once, few, many or a class for expanded clones.

>TRBJ1-5|TRBV5-6|many|16|TRBD1
TGTGCCAGCAGCTTACAGGGGATGGGAAGCAATCAGCCCCAGCATTTT
CASSLQGMGSNQPQHF
>TRBJ2-7|TRBV27|few|15|TRBD1
TGTGCCAGCAGTTTCCCCGGACAGGGGATCTACGAGCAGTACTTC
CASSFPGQGIYEQYF
>TRBJ1-2|TRBV19|-|17|TRBD1
TGTGCCAGTAGTATGGGGACAGGACTTCTTGCTAACTATGGCTACACCTTC
CASSMGTGLLANYGYTF
>TRBJ2-3|TRBV5-1|many|14|-
TGCGCCAGCAGCTTGGATCGGGGAACAGATACGCAGTATTTT
CASSLDRGTDTQYF
>TRBJ2-2|TRBV4-1|-|16|-
TGCGCCAGCAGCCAAGGTTGGCTCCACTACACCGGGGAGCTGTTTTTT
CASSQGWLHYTGELFF
>TRBJ2-5|TRBV5-1|many|14|-
TGCGCCAGCAGCCTCGGACAGCCTAAAGAGACCCAGTACTTC
CASSLGQPKETQYF
>TRBJ1-2|TRBV5-1|many|14|TRBD1
TGCGCCAGCAGCCATGGGACAGCTAACTATGGCTACACCTTC
CASSHGTANYGYTF
>TRBJ2-1|TRBV10-2|many|14|-
TGCGCCAGCAGTGAGTCCAAAGGGAACAATGAGCAGTTCTTC
CASSESKGNNEQFF
>TRBJ2-7|TRBV30|many|13|-
TGTGCCTGGAGTCCGGGACCCCAGGACGAGCAGTACTTC
CAWSPGPQDEQYF
>TRBJ1-5|TRBV2|many|15|TRBD1
TGTGCCAGCAGTGTTTCAAGGACAGGGAATCAGCCCCAGCATTTT
CASSVSRTGNQPQHF
>TRBJ1-3|TRBV12-3/TRBV12-4|many|13|-
TGTGCCAGCTATCCAGGGGCTGGAAACACCATATATTTT
CASYPGAGNTIYF